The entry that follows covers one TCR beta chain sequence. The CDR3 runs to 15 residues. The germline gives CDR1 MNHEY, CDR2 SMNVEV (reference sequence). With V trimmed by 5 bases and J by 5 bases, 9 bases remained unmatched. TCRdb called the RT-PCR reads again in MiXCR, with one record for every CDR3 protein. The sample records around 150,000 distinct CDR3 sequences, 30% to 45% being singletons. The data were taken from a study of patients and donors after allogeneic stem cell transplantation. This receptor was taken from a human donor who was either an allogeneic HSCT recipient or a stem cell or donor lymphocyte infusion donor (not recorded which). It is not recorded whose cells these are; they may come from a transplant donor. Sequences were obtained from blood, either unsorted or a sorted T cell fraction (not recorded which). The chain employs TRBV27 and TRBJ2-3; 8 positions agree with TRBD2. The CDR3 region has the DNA TGTGCCAGCAGTCCCTTCCGGGGGGGCTTAGATACGCAGTATTTT. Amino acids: CASSPFRGGLDTQYF.